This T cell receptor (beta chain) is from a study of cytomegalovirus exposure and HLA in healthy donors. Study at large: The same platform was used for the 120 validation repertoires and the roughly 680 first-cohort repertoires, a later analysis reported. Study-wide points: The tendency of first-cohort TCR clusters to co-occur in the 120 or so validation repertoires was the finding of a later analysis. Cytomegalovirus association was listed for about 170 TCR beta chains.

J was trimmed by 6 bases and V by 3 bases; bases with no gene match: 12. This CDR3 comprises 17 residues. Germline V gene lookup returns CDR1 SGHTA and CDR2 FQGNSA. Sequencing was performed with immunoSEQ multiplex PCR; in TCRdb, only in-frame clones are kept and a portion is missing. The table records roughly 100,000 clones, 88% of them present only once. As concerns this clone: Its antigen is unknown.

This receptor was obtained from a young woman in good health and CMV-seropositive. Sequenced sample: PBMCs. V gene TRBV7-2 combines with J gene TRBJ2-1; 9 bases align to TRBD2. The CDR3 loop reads CASSLVHGAGGPNEQFF. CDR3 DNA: TGTGCCAGCAGCTTGGTCCACGGAGCGGGGGGCCCCAATGAGCAGTTCTTC.